This T cell receptor beta chain was sequenced for a study of blood T cell repertoires in COVID-19 (dated by TCRdb to 2018 to 2021). Describing the broader study: The collaborator samples originated in the United States, Italy and Spain and spanned the acute and convalescent phases of COVID-19. The material from the prospective study consisted of cDNA or gDNA derived from T cells, B-cell-depleted T cells, or PBMCs. Subjects who had been exposed to COVID-19, were actively infected with it, or had recovered from it provided the deeply sampled blood TCRbeta repertoires that made up the dataset. A freely available public database, intended as a resource for researchers studying the immune response to SARS-CoV-2, is where the repertoires were released. The samples were drawn from two sources: the first 160 participants of the ongoing ImmuneRACE study, and 1,200 or so subjects contributed by 6 global collaborators. Sample metadata almost always included a de-identified subject ID, COVID-19 status, age in years and sex. Where available, HLA class I and class II types were obtained from metadata supplied by the sample provider rather than from assay-based typing.

What the research found in general, with its limitations: The amount of clinical and demographic metadata varied by source and participant and was provided uncurated.

TCRbeta CDR3 regions were amplified from genomic DNA using the immunoSEQ Assay, a bias-controlled multiplex PCR. As for how the authors treated the data: The number of nucleated cells in each sample was estimated by amplification of reference gene primers within the assay. To quantify the absolute abundance of each unique TCRbeta CDR3 rearrangement, sequence reads were collapsed and filtered. For each sample, productive Simpson clonality was calculated as the square root of Simpson's diversity index across productive rearrangements. TCRdb obtained this table from immuneACCESS and retained in-frame rearrangements with V and J assigned. These tables miss some clones; where compared with another copy, unresolved V genes account for less than half of the shortfall, and the remainder is unexplained. The V and J calls and clone size were taken over from that table, and D and trimming were inferred from the DNA. For this sample the table gives approximately 53,000 clones, of which around 80% were detected only once. The top ten clonotypes cover roughly 6% of the sample.

Participants in the prospective study were enrolled through a virtual design, were aged roughly 18 to 90 years, and lived in approximately 24 United States geographic areas. To assign participants to cohorts, the prospective study relied on clinical history that participants themselves reported in a screening survey and a study questionnaire. Each participant in the prospective study had whole blood, serum and a nasopharyngeal or oropharyngeal swab collected by mobile phlebotomists. Prospective study participants could optionally give additional blood draws and questionnaires over an approximately two-month period. Prospective study blood samples were shipped either frozen or at room temperature before DNA extraction. The junction shows trimming of 2 bases on V and 0 bases on J, plus 14 bases between the germline ends. CDR1 and CDR2, per the germline V gene, are MNHEY and SVGAGI. The CDR3 sequence holds 16 residues, the cysteine and phenylalanine included. The retained sequence is limited to the CDR3, 48 bases, with the frame set at the first base.

Turning to this clone: What antigen it recognizes has not been identified. No base-level quality is on record; no much larger clone is a single base apart.

Sequenced input: PBMCs or T cells enriched from blood (not recorded which). This TCR came from a woman aged 45-65 years with acute COVID-19. The chain uses TRBV6-5 and TRBJ2-7; the best D guess is TRBD1, with 6 bases matching. At the DNA level, the sequence is TGTGCCAGCAGTTACGGTTGGGGGCCGGTCTCCTACGAGCAGTACTTC. Its protein reads: CASSYGWGPVSYEQYF.